Given below is one T cell receptor (beta chain) in context. Its antigen is undetermined. Division of CD4+ cells produced a CD45RA+ naive subset and a CD45RA-negative memory subset. This record belongs to a study of shared clonotypes between healthy human individuals. Findings and limits, study-wide: Non-shared clonotypes had lower generation probabilities than those shared by all four donors. Among four donors, roughly 5% of naive CD4 clonotypes were found in common.

Tens of thousands of T cell genomes, or approximately 190 ng DNA, went into the sorted-subset replicate PCRs. Assay used: immunoSEQ multiplex PCR; TCRdb lists only in-frame clones, some missing. Of over a million clones in the sample, more than 65% were seen once. There are 16 residues in the CDR3. The germline V gene encodes CDR1 SGHRS and CDR2 YFSETQ. Trimming took 0 bases from V and 4 from J; bases not matched to a gene: 8. The J gene is TRBJ1-2, the V gene TRBV5-1, with 8 bases fitting TRBD1. The receptor was derived from a man between 18 and 29 years old in good health. Material: memory CD4+ T cells sorted from blood. Subset reported: CD45RA-negative fraction. CDR3 sequence: CASSLADRAGGYGYTF. The CDR3 DNA reads as TGCGCCAGCAGCTTGGCGGACAGGGCAGGAGGCTATGGCTACACCTTC.